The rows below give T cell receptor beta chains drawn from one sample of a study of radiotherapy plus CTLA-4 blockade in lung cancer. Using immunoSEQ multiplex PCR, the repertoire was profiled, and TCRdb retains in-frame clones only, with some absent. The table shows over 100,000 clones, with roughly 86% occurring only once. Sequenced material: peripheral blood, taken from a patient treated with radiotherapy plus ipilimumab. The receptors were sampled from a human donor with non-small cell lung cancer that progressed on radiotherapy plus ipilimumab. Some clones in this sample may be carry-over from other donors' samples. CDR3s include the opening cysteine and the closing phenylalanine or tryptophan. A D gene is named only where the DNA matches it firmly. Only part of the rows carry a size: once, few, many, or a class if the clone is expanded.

TGCAGTGCTGAATTATACACTGAAGCTTTCTTT CSAELYTEAFF TRBV20-1 - - TRBJ1-1
TGTGCCAGCAGTTTGGGAGGTGGGGGGCTGGCCTATGGCTACACCTTC CASSLGGGGLAYGYTF TRBV7-8 - - TRBJ1-2
TGTGCCAGCAGCCCAATAGAACTCACCCATACGCAGTATTTT CASSPIELTHTQYF TRBV6-6 - - TRBJ2-3
TGTGCCAGCAGTCTCAGCTTAGGGAGGGACGGCTACACCTTC CASSLSLGRDGYTF TRBV28 - - TRBJ1-2
TGTGCCAGCAGCTTAGATCCAGGGACTATAGCCAAAAACATTCAGTACTTC CASSLDPGTIAKNIQYF TRBV11-2 - TRBD2 TRBJ2-4
TGTGCCACCCGGAGAGGGGATTGGGATGAAAAACTGTTTTTT CATRRGDWDEKLFF TRBV15 - - TRBJ1-4
TGTGCCAGCAGTAGGGGAGACGAGCAGTACTTC CASSRGDEQYF TRBV6-5 - - TRBJ2-7
TGTGCCAGCAGTGGACAGTTGGGGCTTTCCGGGGAGCTGTTTTTT CASSGQLGLSGELFF TRBV2 - - TRBJ2-2
TGTGCCAGCAGTGAAGCGCCGGACAGCTATGGCTACACCTTC CASSEAPDSYGYTF TRBV2 - - TRBJ1-2
TGCGCCAGCAGCCCGGACAGCGGGGGAAACAATGAGCAGTTCTTC CASSPDSGGNNEQFF TRBV5-1 - TRBD2 TRBJ2-1
TGTGCCAGCAGCGAGGATATTGGACAGAACACCGGGGAGCTGTTTTTT CASSEDIGQNTGELFF TRBV9 - - TRBJ2-2
TGTGCCAGCAGTTCTTTTCGGAGCACTGAAGCTTTCTTT CASSSFRSTEAFF TRBV5-8 - - TRBJ1-1
TGTGCCAGCTCCAAACAATCAGCAAGACTCAATCAGCCCCAGCATTTT CASSKQSARLNQPQHF TRBV19 - - TRBJ1-5
TGTGCCAGCAGCTATCTACAGGGCTGGCGGGGGGGCGACAATGAGCAGTTCTTC CASSYLQGWRGGDNEQFF TRBV5-4 - TRBD2 TRBJ2-1
TGTGCCAGTAGTATACAGGGATTCTCCTACGAGCAGTACTTC CASSIQGFSYEQYF TRBV19 - - TRBJ2-7
TGTGCCAGCAGTTACTCGGGCCCCCCTAGCAATCAGCCCCAGCATTTT CASSYSGPPSNQPQHF TRBV6-5 once - TRBJ1-5
TGCGCCAGCGGGGAGTTGGAGCCCCAGCATTTT CASGELEPQHF TRBV4-1 - - TRBJ1-5
TGTGCCAGCAGCTCCGGGACTAGCGGGTTCTACGAGCAGTACTTC CASSSGTSGFYEQYF TRBV5-4 once TRBD2 TRBJ2-7
TGTGCCAGCAGTAGGACTAGCGGCTCCTACGAGCAGTACTTC CASSRTSGSYEQYF TRBV11-2 - TRBD2 TRBJ2-7
TGTGCCAGCAGCCAAGTCTCTAGCGGGGGGGCATTCCATGAGCAGTTCTTC CASSQVSSGGAFHEQFF TRBV4-2 - TRBD2 TRBJ2-1
TGTGCCAGCAGTTTACTATTCATGGGACAGCGATATGGCTACACCTTC CASSLLFMGQRYGYTF TRBV27 - TRBD1 TRBJ1-2
TGTGCCACGCAAGGCCGTTTTAGCGGGGAACAAGAGACCCAGTACTTC CATQGRFSGEQETQYF TRBV10-3 - TRBD2 TRBJ2-5
TGCGCCAGCAGCTTAAGCTATAATTCACCCCTCCACTTT CASSLSYNSPLHF TRBV5-1 - - TRBJ1-6
TGTGCCAGCAGTTTATGGGGGGAGGGTGAAGCTTTCTTT CASSLWGEGEAFF TRBV28 - - TRBJ1-1
TGTGCCAGCAGTGAGAGAGAGACAGGCTTTGCTGAAGCTTTCTTT CASSERETGFAEAFF TRBV2 - - TRBJ1-1
TGTGCCAGCAGCCTCCCGGGGGGTCTAGGAACTGAAGCTTTCTTT CASSLPGGLGTEAFF TRBV5-4 few - TRBJ1-1
TGTGCCAGTGTAACAGGGGGCGGTCAGCCCCAGCATTTT CASVTGGGQPQHF TRBV2 - TRBD1 TRBJ1-5
TGTGCCAGCAGCTTCGCAAGAGACACTGAAGCTTTCTTT CASSFARDTEAFF TRBV11-2 - - TRBJ1-1
TGTGCCAGCAGCTTAACTTTTGGGGGAAACAACGAGCAGTACTTC CASSLTFGGNNEQYF TRBV7-3 - - TRBJ2-7
TGTGCCAGCAGTGTAGGAGGGTGGACTGAAGCTTTCTTT CASSVGGWTEAFF TRBV2 - - TRBJ1-1
TGTGCCAGCAGCTTACAGGGGACTAACACTGAAGCTTTCTTT CASSLQGTNTEAFF TRBV7-9 - - TRBJ1-1
TGTGCCAGCAGAACCACTAGCGGAGGGTCCGGGGAGCTGTTTTTT CASRTTSGGSGELFF TRBV4-2 - TRBD2 TRBJ2-2
TGCGCCAGCAATTTGGCTAGCGGGGGACAAGAGACCCAGTACTTC CASNLASGGQETQYF TRBV5-1 few TRBD2 TRBJ2-5
TGTGCCAGCAACAAACAGGGTACGGCTTTCTTT CASNKQGTAFF TRBV28 - - TRBJ1-1
TGCGCCAGCAGCGCCCGGCCAGGGGGATATGGCTACACCTTC CASSARPGGYGYTF TRBV5-1 few TRBD1 TRBJ1-2
TGTGCCAGCAGTTACTCGGCAAGTGTGGCTTTCTTT CASSYSASVAFF TRBV6-5 - - TRBJ1-1
TGTGCCAGCGCATCACCAAATAGTCGAACAGGCAACTACGAGCAGTACTTC CASASPNSRTGNYEQYF TRBV18 - - TRBJ2-7
TGCGCCAGCAGCTTGAGGGTTCAAGAGACCCAGTACTTC CASSLRVQETQYF TRBV5-1 - - TRBJ2-5
TGTGCCAGCAGCGTAGGGGCTAGCGGGGCCCTCTACGAGCAGTACTTC CASSVGASGALYEQYF TRBV9 - TRBD2 TRBJ2-7
TGTGCCTGGAGGGACCTTTCCTACGAGCAGTACTTC CAWRDLSYEQYF TRBV30 - - TRBJ2-7
TGCGCCAGCAGCTTGACAGGGAATGAGCAGTTCTTC CASSLTGNEQFF TRBV5-1 - - TRBJ2-1
TGTGCCAGTAGATCTGGGGACGCTAACTATGGCTACACCTTC CASRSGDANYGYTF TRBV19 - - TRBJ1-2
TGTGCCAGCAGCGTAACGGGGGGGCCAGAGACCCAGTACTTC CASSVTGGPETQYF TRBV7-8 once TRBD2 TRBJ2-5
TGTGCCAGCAGCCGAACTAGTTTTTACACAGATACGCAGTATTTT CASSRTSFYTDTQYF TRBV7-3 - - TRBJ2-3
TGCGCCAGCAGCTCTGGACTCCTAAGCCAAGAGACCCAGTACTTC CASSSGLLSQETQYF TRBV5-1 - - TRBJ2-5
TGTGCCAGCAGCCCGACAGGGGGCGCGAACTATGGCTACACCTTC CASSPTGGANYGYTF TRBV5-4 - TRBD1 TRBJ1-2